These 21 T cell receptor beta chains originate from one sample sequenced in a study of blood T cells in healthy people across ages. The use of a sample-barcoded 5' primer and a J-beta primer mix characterized a second PCR of about 7 to 12 cycles. MiXCR, applied by TCRdb to the 5' RACE reads, yields one record per CDR3 protein. The profile shows about 1.8 million distinct CDR3 sequences, roughly 52% of them singletons. Input material: blood. The receptors stem from a woman in her thirties or forties in good health.

In this sample, this clonotype turned up a few times. This chain connects TRBV10-3 to TRBJ1-2; the D is unclear. The CDR3 is 10 amino acids. Germline CDR1 and CDR2: ENHRY and SYGVKD. The V gene lost 10 bases and the J gene lost 8 bases, with 11 bases spanning the gap. CDR3: CATFSRGYTF. The CDR3 nucleotides read TGTGCCACCTTCTCAAGGGGCTACACCTTC.

This clonotype was counted only a few times. CDR3: CASSLVSGQGVHNEQFF. The DNA for the CDR3 is TGTGCCAGCAGTTTAGTCTCGGGACAGGGGGTCCACAATGAGCAGTTCTTC. This chain links TRBV6-2 or TRBV6-3 with TRBJ2-1; 11 bases agree with TRBD1. After removal of 4 bases from V and 5 bases from J, the junction contained 10 bases not matched to a gene. The CDR3 extends over 17 amino acids. Germline assignment: CDR1 MNHEY and CDR2 SVGEGT.

Here the CDR3 reads CASSVARASTDEQFF. The CDR3 DNA reads as TGTGCCAGCAGCGTAGCTAGGGCCTCTACGGATGAGCAGTTCTTC. The chain employs TRBV9 and TRBJ2-1; D unresolved. The CDR3 is 15 amino acids. V was clipped by 0 bases and J by 8 bases, with 15 bases between them. In germline, CDR1 is SGDLS, CDR2 YYNGEE.

The rearrangement links TRBV28 to TRBJ2-7; a possible D gene is TRBD2 (6 bases). The CDR3 contains 12 residues. V was clipped by 11 bases and J by 7 bases, with 18 bases between them. Germline CDR1 MDHEN, CDR2 SYDVKM. CDR3 DNA sequence: TGTGCCGGGTCAGGGATACGGGGGGAGCAGTACTTC. This translates into CAGSGIRGEQYF.

This clonotype occurred a few times. The V gene is TRBV25-1, the J gene TRBJ2-7, with 9 bases aligning to TRBD1. The end of the DNA fits TRBJ2-5 better, so the J call may be wrong. The length of the CDR3 is 14 residues. Germline V gene data show CDR1 as MGHDK and CDR2 as SYGVNS. DNA of the CDR3: TGTGCCAGCAGTGAAGGGACAGGGCGGGAGACCCAGTACTTC. This codes for CASSEGTGRETQYF.

The chain recombines TRBV28 with TRBJ1-2; 9 bases map to TRBD1. This CDR3 is 17 amino acids long. CDR1 and CDR2 (germline): MDHEN, SYDVKM. The ends lost 4 bases at V and 8 bases at J; junction bases unmatched: 17. CDR3 residues: CASSSPIPGQGVRGYTF. The CDR3 coding sequence is TGTGCCAGCAGTTCCCCAATCCCGGGACAGGGTGTAAGGGGCTACACCTTC.

The genes are TRBV4-3 and TRBJ2-1; 14 bases align to TRBD2. The CDR3 is 16 residues long. CDR1 is LGHNA and CDR2 is YSLEER in the germline V gene. The ends lost 2 bases at V and 9 bases at J; junction bases unmatched: 6. The CDR3 reads CASSQPTSGGAVEQFF. CDR3 sequence (DNA): TGCGCCAGCAGCCAACCGACTAGCGGGGGGGCCGTTGAGCAGTTCTTC.

The chain links TRBV3-1 to TRBJ2-1; no definite D call. This CDR3 spans 14 amino acids. Germline values: CDR1 LGHDT, CDR2 YNNKEL (reference sequence). V dropped 4 bases and J dropped 8 bases, with 15 bases sitting between them. The CDR3 loop is CASSLSPSGYEQFF. CDR3 in DNA: TGTGCCAGCAGCCTTAGTCCCTCCGGATATGAGCAGTTCTTC.

The chain combines TRBV4-1 with TRBJ2-3; 13 nucleotides align to TRBD2. This CDR3 has 18 residues. The ends lost 6 bases at V and 1 base at J; junction bases unmatched: 10. Germline CDR1 and CDR2: MGHRA and YSYEKL. CDR3 coding DNA: TGCGCCAGCAGTAAAACTAGCGGGGGGGCCTTTGGCACAGATACGCAGTATTTT. Translation gives CASSKTSGGAFGTDTQYF.

The rearrangement links TRBV9 to TRBJ2-1; D not certain. V was clipped by 1 base and J by 7 bases, with 6 bases between them. The germline V gene encodes CDR1 SGDLS and CDR2 YYNGEE. The length of the CDR3 is 12 residues. The CDR3, as DNA: TGTGCCAGCAGCGTATTCGAGAATGAGCAGTTCTTC. Translated: CASSVFENEQFF.

The chain recombines TRBV7-8 with TRBJ2-5; 13 nucleotides match TRBD2. With V trimmed by 4 bases and J by 5 bases, 7 bases remained unmatched. The CDR3 sequence is 16 residues long. Germline V lookup: CDR1 SGHVS, CDR2 FQNEAQ. The CDR3 DNA reads TGTGCCAGCAGCTACTCCGGGACTAGCGGGGCCGAGACCCAGTACTTC. It yields the protein CASSYSGTSGAETQYF.

V is TRBV11-2 and J is TRBJ2-3; perhaps TRBD2 as D (6 bases). In germline, CDR1 is SGHAT, CDR2 FQNNGV. Trimming left V 5 bases short and J 11 bases short, with 17 bases between. The CDR3 loop spans 13 amino acids. The CDR3 loop reads CASSPASGGMQYF. The CDR3 DNA is TGTGCCAGCAGCCCTGCAAGTGGGGGGATGCAGTATTTT. Complete variable domain (other parts from reference TRBV11-2 and TRBJ2-3): EAGVAQSPRYKIIEKRQSVAFWCNPISGHATLYWYQQILGQGPKLLIQFQNNGVVDDSQLPKDRFSAERLKGVDSTLKIQPAKLEDSAVYLCASSPASGGMQYFGPGTRLTVL.

The chain recombines TRBV28 with TRBJ2-7; 9 bases align to TRBD1. Germline assignment: CDR1 MDHEN and CDR2 SYDVKM. The J segment lost 10 bases and the V segment lost 2 bases, leaving 15 bases of the junction unmatched. The length of the CDR3 is 16 residues. The CDR3 coding sequence is TGTGCCAGCAGTTTACCCCCGGGACAGGGTTTGGAGATCCAGTACTTC. Translated: CASSLPPGQGLEIQYF.

The chain uses TRBV7-6 and TRBJ2-1, with 7 bases that match TRBD2. V shed 4 bases, J shed 7 bases, and the junction held 7 bases outside the gene matches. Germline values: CDR1 SGHVS, CDR2 FNYEAQ. This CDR3 comprises 14 residues. The CDR3 DNA is TGTGCCAGCAGCTCGCCGGGACTAAAAAATGAGCAGTTCTTC. Amino acid sequence: CASSSPGLKNEQFF. Full variable domain (rest looked up from reference TRBV7-6 and TRBJ2-1): GAGVSQSPRYKVTKRGQDVALRCDPISGHVSLYWYRQALGQGPEFLTYFNYEAQQDKSGLPNDRFSAERPEGSISTLTIQRTEQRDSAMYRCASSSPGLKNEQFFGPGTRLTVL.

The sample holds a few counts of this clonotype. The J gene is TRBJ2-1, the V gene TRBV4-3, with D possibly called TRBD1 or TRBD2 (5 bases each). The germline V gene encodes CDR1 LGHNA and CDR2 YSLEER. Trimming shortened V by 0 bases and J by 0 bases, and 18 bases separated the two germline ends. The CDR3 spans 19 residues. The CDR3 DNA sequence: TGCGCCAGCAGCCAAGAGAGGGCGGGTTGGGGGAGCTCCTACAATGAGCAGTTCTTC. Translation gives CASSQERAGWGSSYNEQFF.

This chain joins TRBV20-1 and TRBJ2-3; maybe TRBD2 (5 bases). The V and J ends lost 2 bases and 1 base respectively, with 13 bases between them. This CDR3 has 15 amino acids. CDR1 is DFQATT and CDR2 is SNEGSKA in the germline V gene (reference sequence). The CDR3 DNA is TGCAGTGCTAGAAGATCGGGGATAGGCACAGATACGCAGTATTTT. Translated: CSARRSGIGTDTQYF.

The chain uses TRBV20-1 and TRBJ1-2, with D possibly matching TRBD1 (6 bases). This CDR3 spans 13 amino acids. From germline, CDR1 is DFQATT and CDR2 SNEGSKA (reference sequence). V lost 4 bases to trimming and J lost 0 bases, with 9 bases between them. The CDR3 DNA is TGCAGTGCTAAGGCAGGGGCTAACTATGGCTACACCTTC. Translated, it gives CSAKAGANYGYTF.

This clonotype has more than one count but fewer than ten. This rearrangement joins TRBV4-1 to TRBJ1-2; D is uncertain. The V gene lost 0 bases and the J gene lost 7 bases, with 15 bases spanning the gap. Germline-derived CDR1 and CDR2 are MGHRA and YSYEKL. The CDR3 covers 15 residues. The CDR3 loop is CASSQDMVVAGGYTF. In DNA, the CDR3 is TGCGCCAGCAGCCAAGATATGGTCGTAGCAGGTGGCTACACCTTC.

About this clonotype itself: Since no conserved phenylalanine or tryptophan closes the CDR3, a read error is the likely cause. The gene calls are TRBV4-1 and TRBJ2-1; possibly TRBD1 for D (5 bases). V was cut by 0 bases and J by 0 bases, with 9 bases left in between. The germline V gene has CDR1 MGHRA and CDR2 YSYEKL. The CDR3 runs to 16 residues. The CDR3 region is CASSQEGQGSYNEQFL. CDR3 sequence (DNA): TGCGCCAGCAGCCAAGAAGGGCAGGGCTCCTACAATGAGCAGTTCTTA.

The chain couples TRBV12-3 or TRBV12-4 to TRBJ2-1; D remains ambiguous. The germline V and J ends were trimmed by 4 bases and 0 bases, with 13 bases remaining between them. The CDR3 length is 16 residues. The CDR3 DNA reads as TGTGCCAGCAGTTCACCCCTTTACGGCTCCTACAATGAGCAGTTCTTC. It translates to CASSSPLYGSYNEQFF.

The rearrangement uses TRBV20-1 and TRBJ1-5, with D tentatively TRBD1 (5 bases). From germline, CDR1 is DFQATT and CDR2 SNEGSKA (reference sequence). CDR3 length equals 15 residues. V lost 6 bases, J lost 1 base, and 16 bases lay in between. This CDR3 is CSALGQTRSNQPQHF. In DNA, the CDR3 is TGCAGTGCCCTGGGGCAGACTAGGAGCAATCAGCCCCAGCATTTT.